This T cell receptor beta chain was identified in a study of blood T cell repertoires in COVID-19. Study overall: PBMCs, B-cell-depleted T cells, or T cells provided the cDNA or gDNA that made up the material.

The method was immunoSEQ multiplex PCR; TCRdb's version includes in-frame clones alone and lacks a portion of them. This sample has 200,000 to 250,000 clones, with about 85% found just once. V lost 3 bases and J lost 2, with 12 bases in between. The CDR3 sequence is 15 residues long. CDR1 is SEHNR and CDR2 is FQNEAQ in the germline V gene (reference sequence). Participants spanned ages about 18 to 89 years and resided in around 25 US areas. Participant reports of clinical history set cohort assignment. The sample consisted of PBMCs or T cells enriched from blood (not recorded which). The gene calls are TRBV7-9 and TRBJ2-3; perhaps TRBD2 as D (6 bases). The sequence was obtained from a young man who had recovered from COVID-19. The CDR3 nucleotides read TGTGCCAGCAGCTTTAACCGGGAGATCACAGATACGCAGTATTTT. As protein: CASSFNREITDTQYF.